The T cell receptor beta chain under discussion was sequenced for a study of early T cells in non-severe SARS-CoV-2 infection. This clonotype was observed at least ten times. TCRdb ran MiXCR on the 5' RACE reads and lists one entry per CDR3 protein. Of about 33,000 distinct CDR3 sequences listed, 5.5% to 6% are singletons. Sequenced sample: whole blood. The TCR sequence derives from an adult who was a healthcare worker with PCR-confirmed SARS-CoV-2 infection or an uninfected control (not recorded which).

The CDR3 loop is CASSPSDGAEAFF. Written as DNA, the CDR3 is TGTGCCAGCAGCCCCTCGGACGGAGCTGAAGCTTTCTTT. The rearrangement uses TRBV5-6 and TRBJ1-1; D not resolved. Germline V lookup: CDR1 SGHDT, CDR2 YYEEEE. Trimming left V 4 bases short and J 6 bases short, with 13 bases between. The length of the CDR3 is 13 residues.